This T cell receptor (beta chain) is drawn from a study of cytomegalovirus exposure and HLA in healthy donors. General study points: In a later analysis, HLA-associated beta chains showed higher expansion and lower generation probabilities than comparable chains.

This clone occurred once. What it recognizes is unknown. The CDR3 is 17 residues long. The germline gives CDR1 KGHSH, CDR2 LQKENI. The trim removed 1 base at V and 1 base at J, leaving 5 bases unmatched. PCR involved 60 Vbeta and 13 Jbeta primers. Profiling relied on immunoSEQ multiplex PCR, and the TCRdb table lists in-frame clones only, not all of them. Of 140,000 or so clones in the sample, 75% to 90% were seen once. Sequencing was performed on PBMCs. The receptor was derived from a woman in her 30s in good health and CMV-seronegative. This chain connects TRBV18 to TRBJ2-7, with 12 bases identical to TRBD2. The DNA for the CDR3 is TGTGCCAGCTCACCACGACTAGCGGGGGCCCAATCCTACGAGCAGTACTTC. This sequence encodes CASSPRLAGAQSYEQYF.